This T cell receptor (beta chain) is from a study of blood T cell repertoires in COVID-19. About the study: In each case, the material was cDNA or gDNA derived from T cells, B-cell-depleted T cells, or PBMCs.

Trimming removed 8 bases at V and 4 bases at J, with 21 bases between. The CDR3 consists of 15 residues. Germline-derived CDR1 and CDR2 are MNHEY and SVGAGI. Sequencing used immunoSEQ multiplex PCR; TCRdb keeps in-frame clones, though not all of them. The sample shows 95,000 to 120,000 clones, roughly 88% of them seen only once. The sample comprised peripheral blood. The TCR comes from a woman in her 70s who had recovered from COVID-19. The gene calls are TRBV6-5 and TRBJ2-7, with D possibly being TRBD1 (6 bases). CDR3 nucleotides: TGTGCCAGCGGTTCCTTATCTCGGACAGCGTACGAGCAGTACTTC. Protein product: CASGSLSRTAYEQYF.